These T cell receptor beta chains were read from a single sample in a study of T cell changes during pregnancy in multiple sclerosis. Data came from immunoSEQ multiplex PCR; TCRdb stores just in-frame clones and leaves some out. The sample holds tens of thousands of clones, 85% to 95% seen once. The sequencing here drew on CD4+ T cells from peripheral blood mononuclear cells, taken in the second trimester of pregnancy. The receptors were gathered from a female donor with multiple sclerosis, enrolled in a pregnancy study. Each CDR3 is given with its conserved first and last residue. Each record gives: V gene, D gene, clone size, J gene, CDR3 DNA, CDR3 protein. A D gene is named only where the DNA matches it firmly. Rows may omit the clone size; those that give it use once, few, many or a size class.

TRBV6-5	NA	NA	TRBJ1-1	TGTGCCAGCAGTTACCAGGAGGACACTGAAGCTTTCTTT	CASSYQEDTEAFF
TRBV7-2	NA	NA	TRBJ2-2	TGTGCCAGCAGCTTAGCAGTGGTTGACGGGAGCGGGACCGGGGAGCTGTTTTTT	CASSLAVVDGSGTGELFF
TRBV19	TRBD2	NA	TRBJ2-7	TGTGCCAGTAGGATTAGCGGGACCCACGAGCAGTACTTC	CASRISGTHEQYF
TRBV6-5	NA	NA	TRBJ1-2	TGTGCCAGCAGTTACGGTTATGGACAGTCTAACTATGGCTACACCTTC	CASSYGYGQSNYGYTF
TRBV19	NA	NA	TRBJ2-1	TGTGCCAGTAGTCGGGGAGCTGGATACAATGAGCAGTTCTTC	CASSRGAGYNEQFF
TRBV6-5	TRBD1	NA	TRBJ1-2	TGTGCCAGCAGCCCGAACAGGGGTGGCTACACCTTC	CASSPNRGGYTF
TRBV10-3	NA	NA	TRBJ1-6	TGTGCCATCAGGGACAATATTGATTCACCCCTCCACTTT	CAIRDNIDSPLHF
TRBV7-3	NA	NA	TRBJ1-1	TGTGCCAGCAGCCCGAGGGGAGGGAACACTGAAGCTTTCTTT	CASSPRGGNTEAFF
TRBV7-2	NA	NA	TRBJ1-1	TGTGCCAGCAGCTCCGGACAGATGAACACTGAAGCTTTCTTT	CASSSGQMNTEAFF
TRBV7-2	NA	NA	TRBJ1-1	TGTGCCAGCAGCCCCGACCGACAGAACACTGAAGCTTTCTTT	CASSPDRQNTEAFF
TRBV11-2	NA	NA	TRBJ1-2	TGTGCCAGCAGCACCCTAACAGGAATCAACTATGGCTACACCTTC	CASSTLTGINYGYTF
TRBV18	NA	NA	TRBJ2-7	TGTGCCAGCTCACCAGGCCAGGGGTTTCGCGAGCAGTACTTC	CASSPGQGFREQYF
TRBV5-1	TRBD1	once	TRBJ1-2	TGCGCCAGCGGGGGCATGGGACAGATCGGCAAAGGAAACTATGGCTACACCTTC	CASGGMGQIGKGNYGYTF
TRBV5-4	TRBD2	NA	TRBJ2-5	TGTGCCAGCAGCGGGGGACTAGCGGGACAAGAGACCCAGTACTTC	CASSGGLAGQETQYF
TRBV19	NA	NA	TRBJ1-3	TGTGCCAGTAGTTGGCAGGGAAGAAACACCATATATTTT	CASSWQGRNTIYF
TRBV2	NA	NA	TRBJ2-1	TGTGCCAGCAGGGTGGGAGGTAATGAGCAGTTCTTC	CASRVGGNEQFF
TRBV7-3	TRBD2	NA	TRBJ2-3	TGTGCCAGCAGCCCTAGCGGGGCCACAGATACGCAGTATTTT	CASSPSGATDTQYF
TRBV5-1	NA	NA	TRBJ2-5	TGCGCCAGCAGCTTGAGTCAGGGCGGTGTAGAGACCCAGTACTTC	CASSLSQGGVETQYF
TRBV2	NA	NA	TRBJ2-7	TGTGCCAGCAGTGCGGAGGGGTTTGCTATCGGGTTGTTTTTC	CASSAEGFAIGLFF
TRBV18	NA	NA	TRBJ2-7	TGTGCCAGCTCACCTCAGGCCGCCTCCTACGAGCAGTACTTC	CASSPQAASYEQYF
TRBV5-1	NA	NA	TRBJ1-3	TGCGCCAGCAGCCGAAGAGGGATCCCTGGAAACACCATATATTTT	CASSRRGIPGNTIYF
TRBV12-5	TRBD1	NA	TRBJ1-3	TGTGCCGGAAACAGACAGGGCCACTCTGGAAACACCATATATTTT	CAGNRQGHSGNTIYF
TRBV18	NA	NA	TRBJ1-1	TGTGCCAGCTCACCAGAGGGCGCTGAAGCTTTCTTT	CASSPEGAEAFF
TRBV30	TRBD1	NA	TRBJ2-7	TGTGCCTGGAGGACAGGGGCCGAGCAGTACTTC	CAWRTGAEQYF
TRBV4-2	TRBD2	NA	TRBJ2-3	TGTGCCAGCAGCCTACGAAGCGGGGGCAGCACAGATACGCAGTATTTT	CASSLRSGGSTDTQYF
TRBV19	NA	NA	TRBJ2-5	TGTGCCAGTAGTATAGCAGGGGCAGGGAGCCAAGAGACCCAGTACTTC	CASSIAGAGSQETQYF
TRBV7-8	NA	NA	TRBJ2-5	TGTGCCAGCAGCCTCATACTAAGGGCGGGGGCTAACCAAGAGACCCAGTACTTC	CASSLILRAGANQETQYF
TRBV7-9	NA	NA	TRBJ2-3	TGTGCCAGCAGCTTAGCGGGGGGTGATACGCAGTATTTT	CASSLAGGDTQYF
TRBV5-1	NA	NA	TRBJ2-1	TGCGCCAGCAGCGCTAGCTCCTACAATGAGCAGTTCTTC	CASSASSYNEQFF
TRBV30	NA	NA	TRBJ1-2	TGTGCCTGGAGTCGGGGACTGTCTAACTATGGCTACACCTTC	CAWSRGLSNYGYTF
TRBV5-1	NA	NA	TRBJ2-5	TGCGCCAGCAGCTTATGGACCACGCCAGGGGAGACCCAGTACTTC	CASSLWTTPGETQYF
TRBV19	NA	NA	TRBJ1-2	TGTGCCAGTAGTGCATCAGGGAACTATGGCTACACCTTC	CASSASGNYGYTF
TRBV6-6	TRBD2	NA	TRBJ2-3	TGTGCCAGCAGTACACGGGGACTAGCGGGAGTAGATACGCAGTATTTT	CASSTRGLAGVDTQYF
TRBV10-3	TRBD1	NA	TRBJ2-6	TGTGCCAGCGGACAGGGGACAGGATCTTCTGGGGCCAACGTCCTGACTTTC	CASGQGTGSSGANVLTF
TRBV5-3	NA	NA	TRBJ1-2	TGTGCCAGAAGCATTGGTAACTGTGGCTACACCTTC	CARSIGNCGYTF
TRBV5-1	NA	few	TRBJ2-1	TGCGCCAGCAGAGTGGGGCTAGGGGACAATGAGCAGTTCTTC	CASRVGLGDNEQFF
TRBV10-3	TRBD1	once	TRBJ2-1	TGTGCCATCAGTGAGTCCGGGACAGGGAGTGAGCAGTTCTTC	CAISESGTGSEQFF
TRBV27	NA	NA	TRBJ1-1	TGTGCCAGCAGCCTTGCGCTGGGGGCCTTGAACACTGAAGCTTTCTTT	CASSLALGALNTEAFF
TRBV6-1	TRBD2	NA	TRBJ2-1	TGTGCCAGCATCCGCGGGGGAGGTGTAAATGAGCAGTTCTTC	CASIRGGGVNEQFF
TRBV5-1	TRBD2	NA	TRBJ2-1	TGCGCCAGCAGCTTGGGAGCAGCGGGGGACCTCTCCTACAATGAGCAGTTCTTC	CASSLGAAGDLSYNEQFF
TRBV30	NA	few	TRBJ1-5	TGTGCCTGGTCAAATTACAGGGATTCCAGGGCCCAGCATTTT	CAWSNYRDSRAQHF
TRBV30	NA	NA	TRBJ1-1	TGTGCCTGGAGGAGACACTTGAACACTGAAGCTTTCTTT	CAWRRHLNTEAFF
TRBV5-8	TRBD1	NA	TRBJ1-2	TGTGCCAGCAGTCCGGACAGGGCTGGTGGCTACACCTTC	CASSPDRAGGYTF
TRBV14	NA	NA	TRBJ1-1	TGTGCCAGCAGCCAAGTGGGGCCGGGCGTTGGAGCTTTCTTT	CASSQVGPGVGAFF
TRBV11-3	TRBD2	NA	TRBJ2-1	TGTGCCAGCAGCTCAAGCGGGACTAGCGGAAACTACAATGAGCAGTTCTTC	CASSSSGTSGNYNEQFF
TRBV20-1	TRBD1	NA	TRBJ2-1	TGCAGTGCTGGGACAGGCAATGAGCAGTTCTTC	CSAGTGNEQFF
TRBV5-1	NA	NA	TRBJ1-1	TGCGCCAGCAGCTTGGACATGAACACTGAAGCTTTCTTT	CASSLDMNTEAFF
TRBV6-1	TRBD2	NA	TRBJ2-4	TGTGCCAGCAGTGAAGCGACGGGAGGAGCCAAAAACATTCAGTACTTC	CASSEATGGAKNIQYF
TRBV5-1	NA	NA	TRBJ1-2	TGCGCCAGCAGCCCCCGACAGCCCTATGGTGGCTACACCTTC	CASSPRQPYGGYTF
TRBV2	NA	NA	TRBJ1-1	TGTGCCAGCAGCGAAGCCACAGGGTCCATGAACACTGAAGCTTTCTTT	CASSEATGSMNTEAFF
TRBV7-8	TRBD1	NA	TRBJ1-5	TGTGCCAGCAGCTTAGGGGCCGACAGGGGAGGCCAGCCCCAGCATTTT	CASSLGADRGGQPQHF
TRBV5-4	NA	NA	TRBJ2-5	TGTGCCAGCAGCTTTGGAGGTCGGGGCCAAGAGACCCAGTACTTC	CASSFGGRGQETQYF
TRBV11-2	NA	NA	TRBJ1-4	TGTGCCAGCAGCCCTACAGGTGCAACTAATGAAAAACTGTTTTTT	CASSPTGATNEKLFF
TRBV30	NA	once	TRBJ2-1	TGTGCCTGGAGCTCCCCCTCCGGGGGTGGCAATGAGCAGTTCTTC	CAWSSPSGGGNEQFF
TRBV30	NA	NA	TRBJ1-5	TGTGCCTGCGCCGCGAGGGGGCAGCCCCAGCATTTT	CACAARGQPQHF
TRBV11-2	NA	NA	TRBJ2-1	TGTGCCAGCAGCTTTTCCCGCGGGGAGCAGTTCTTC	CASSFSRGEQFF
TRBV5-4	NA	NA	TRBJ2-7	TGTGCCAGCAGCCCCTTCGACAACCTCCGGGAGCAGTACTTC	CASSPFDNLREQYF
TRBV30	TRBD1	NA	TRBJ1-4	TGTGCCTGGAGCAGGGGGACCTTTTTTAAAGATGAAAAACTGTTTTTT	CAWSRGTFFKDEKLFF
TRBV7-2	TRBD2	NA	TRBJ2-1	TGTGCCAGCAGCCGATCTAGCGGGGGTTACAATGAGCAGTTCTTC	CASSRSSGGYNEQFF